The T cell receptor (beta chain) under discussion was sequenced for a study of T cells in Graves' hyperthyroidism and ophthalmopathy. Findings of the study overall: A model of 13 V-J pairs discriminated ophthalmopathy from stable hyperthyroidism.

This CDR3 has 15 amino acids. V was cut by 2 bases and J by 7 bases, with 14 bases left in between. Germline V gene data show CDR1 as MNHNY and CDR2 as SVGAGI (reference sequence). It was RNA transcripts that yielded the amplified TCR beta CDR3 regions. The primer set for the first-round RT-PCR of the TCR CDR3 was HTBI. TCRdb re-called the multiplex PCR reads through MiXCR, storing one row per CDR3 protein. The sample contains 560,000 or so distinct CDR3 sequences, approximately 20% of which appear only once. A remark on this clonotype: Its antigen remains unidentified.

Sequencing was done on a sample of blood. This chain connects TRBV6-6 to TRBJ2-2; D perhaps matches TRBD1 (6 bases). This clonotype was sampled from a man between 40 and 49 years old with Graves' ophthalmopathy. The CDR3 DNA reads TGTGCCAGCAGTTACACCCAGGGGTCGAGCGGGGAGCTGTTTTTT. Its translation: CASSYTQGSSGELFF.